These 14 T cell receptor beta chains originate from one sample sequenced in a study of T cells after yellow fever vaccination. Each CDR3 protein is one row after TCRdb ran MiXCR on the 5' RACE reads. The data contain 120,000 or so distinct CDR3 sequences, approximately 16% of them seen just once; the ten biggest clones take up 40% to 45%. The material was CD8+ T cells sorted from PBMCs, obtained 5 days after the yellow fever booster vaccination. These receptors were taken from a young man who received the YFV17D yellow fever vaccine.

CDR3 residues: CASSISPGGWETQYF. CDR3 sequence (DNA): TGTGCCAGTAGTATCTCCCCAGGGGGCTGGGAGACCCAGTACTTC. The chain carries TRBV19 and TRBJ2-5, with 8 bases fitting TRBD1. The V segment lost 3 bases and the J segment 5 bases; nucleotides outside the gene matches: 8. The CDR3 contains 15 residues. Germline CDR1 LNHDA, CDR2 SQIVND (reference sequence).

V is TRBV7-6 and J is TRBJ1-5; D is perhaps TRBD1 (5 bases). Germline CDR1 and CDR2: SGHVS and FNYEAQ. V lost 1 base, J lost 4 bases, and 8 bases lay in between. The CDR3 has 14 amino acids. The CDR3 coding sequence is TGTGCCAGCAGCTTAGGACAGATTAATCAGCCCCAGCATTTT. Translation: CASSLGQINQPQHF.

This clonotype has at least ten counts. The CDR3 loop is CASSLTGDAGNTIYF. CDR3 coding DNA: TGTGCCAGCAGTCTGACAGGGGACGCTGGAAACACCATATATTTT. The rearrangement uses TRBV3-1 and TRBJ1-3; 8 positions match TRBD1. V dropped 6 bases and J dropped 2; count of bases not matched to a gene: 6. Germline V gene sequence: CDR1 LGHDT, CDR2 YNNKEL (reference sequence). CDR3 length: 15 amino acids.

This clonotype has more than one count but fewer than ten. This chain links TRBV5-1 with TRBJ2-7, with 8 nucleotides matching TRBD2. CDR3 size: 14 residues. V lost 4 bases to trimming and J lost 4 bases; unmatched junction nucleotides: 7. Germline V gene lookup returns CDR1 SGHRS and CDR2 YFSETQ. The CDR3, as DNA: TGCGCCAGCAGCAGCGGGGGAGTAGATTACGAGCAGTACTTC. It translates to CASSSGGVDYEQYF.

This clonotype was seen ten or more times. The chain employs TRBV4-2 and TRBJ2-3; 7 nucleotides match TRBD2. V dropped 1 base and J dropped 0; count of bases not matched to a gene: 4. The CDR3 runs 16 residues. Germline V gene lookup returns CDR1 LGHNA and CDR2 YNFKEQ. This CDR3 is CASSQGTGGSTDTQYF. The CDR3 nucleotides read TGTGCCAGCAGCCAAGGGACGGGGGGTAGCACAGATACGCAGTATTTT.

The V call is TRBV5-1, the J call TRBJ2-5; D remains unclear. Between the trimmed V and J ends, which lost 3 bases and 5 bases, there was a span of 20 bases. The CDR3 sequence is 16 residues long. Looked up from germline, CDR1 is SGHRS and CDR2 is YFSETQ. The CDR3 sequence: CASSSPPTLGRETQYF. CDR3 nucleotide sequence: TGCGCCAGCAGCTCCCCCCCGACCCTGGGAAGGGAGACCCAGTACTTC. Drawing the rest from reference TRBV5-1 and TRBJ2-5, the complete variable domain is KAGVTQTPRYLIKTRGQQVTLSCSPISGHRSVSWYQQTPGQGLQFLFEYFSETQRNKGNFPGRFSGRQFSNSRSEMNVSTLELGDSALYLCASSSPPTLGRETQYFGPGTRLLVL.

This clonotype was detected once. The genes are TRBV7-2 and TRBJ2-7; 7 bases line up with TRBD1. The CDR3 contains 14 residues. V shed 7 bases, J shed 1 base, and the junction held 7 bases outside the gene matches. The germline V gene encodes CDR1 SGHTA and CDR2 FQGNSA. The CDR3 coding sequence is TGTGCCAGCAAGACAGGGATATCTTCCTACGAGCAGTACTTC. Protein: CASKTGISSYEQYF.

This sequence joins TRBV29-1 and TRBJ2-3; TRBD2 matches at 9 bases. CDR1 is SQVTM, CDR2 ANQGSEA, per germline. The junction had 8 bases not matched to a gene; V was cut back by 4 bases and J by 6 bases. The CDR3 spans 14 residues. The CDR3 protein is CSVVSSGGGDTQYF. CDR3 sequence (DNA): TGCAGCGTTGTTAGTAGCGGGGGCGGGGATACGCAGTATTTT.

The chain has TRBV6-2 or TRBV6-3 and TRBJ2-2, with a tentative D call TRBD1 (5 bases). From germline, CDR1 is MNHEY and CDR2 SVGEGT. The V end lost 0 bases, the J end lost 2 bases, and 7 bases lay between the germline ends. The CDR3 is 15 amino acids. The CDR3 region has the DNA TGTGCCAGCAGTTACTCGTGGACAAACACCGGGGAGCTGTTTTTT. As protein: CASSYSWTNTGELFF.

The V and J genes are TRBV29-1 and TRBJ1-3, with D possibly being TRBD1 (5 bases). The CDR3 spans 15 residues. V lost 0 bases, J lost 2 bases, and 11 bases lay in between. Germline loops: CDR1 SQVTM, CDR2 ANQGSEA. Here the CDR3 DNA reads TGCAGCGTTGAAGATCTTGGCAGGGCTGGAAACACCATATATTTT. It yields the protein CSVEDLGRAGNTIYF.

The table lists this clonotype with a few counts. Here the CDR3 DNA reads TGTGCCAGCAGCCCCGGGGGGGCCTACGGCTACACCTTC. It translates to CASSPGGAYGYTF. V usage is TRBV12-3 or TRBV12-4 and J usage is TRBJ1-2; possibly TRBD1 for D (6 bases). The germline V and J ends were trimmed by 6 bases and 8 bases, with 16 bases remaining between them. The CDR3 sequence is 13 residues long.

The J gene is TRBJ1-2, the V gene TRBV7-8, with unresolved D. Trimming shortened V by 5 bases and J by 8 bases, and 12 bases separated the two germline ends. This CDR3 has 12 amino acids. Germline-derived CDR1 and CDR2 are SGHVS and FQNEAQ. CDR3 amino acids: CASSPAVLGYTF. The CDR3 coding sequence is TGTGCCAGCAGCCCCGCAGTGCTCGGCTACACCTTC.

This chain connects TRBV5-1 to TRBJ2-1; TRBD2 agrees at 10 bases. The CDR3 totals 20 residues. J was trimmed by 0 bases and V by 0 bases; bases with no gene match: 12. Germline CDR1 and CDR2: SGHRS and YFSETQ. The CDR3 bases are TGCGCCAGCAGCTTGGTAGTTAGCGGGGGGCCCCCAAGCTCCTACAATGAGCAGTTCTTC. Translated: CASSLVVSGGPPSSYNEQFF.

The gene calls are TRBV10-2 and TRBJ2-1; TRBD2 matches 9 bases. The CDR3 contains 13 residues. From germline, CDR1 is WSHSY and CDR2 SAAADI. V lost 9 bases to trimming and J lost 9 bases; unmatched junction nucleotides: 9. CDR3 nucleotide sequence: TGCGCCAGTGCTAGCGGGGCAGTCTCTGAGCAGTTCTTC. It yields the protein CASASGAVSEQFF.